This T cell receptor beta chain comes out of a study of cytomegalovirus exposure and HLA in healthy donors. Study-level results: Confirmation in vitro established that a few CMV-associated chains were specific for CMV antigens.

This clone showed up just once. Its antigen is not identified. TCRdb's copy holds only in-frame clones and misses some; the assay was immunoSEQ multiplex PCR. Among about 56,000 clones, approximately 95% were seen once, and the ten largest hold roughly 5.2%. The donors were members of the validation cohort, which comprised under 150 subjects and was separate from the first cohort of 666 subjects. This receptor was identified in a woman under 30 in good health and CMV-seronegative. Material for sequencing was PBMCs.

CDR3 nucleotide sequence: TGTGCCAGCAGTTCCCTAGGAGGAGGCTCCTACAATGAGCAGTTCTTC. Translated: CASSSLGGGSYNEQFF. The chain links TRBV6-5 to TRBJ2-1; weak D call: TRBD2 (5 bases). The CDR3 spans 16 residues. Trimming removed 4 bases at V and 0 bases at J, with 13 bases between. Germline V gene sequence: CDR1 MNHEY, CDR2 SVGAGI.